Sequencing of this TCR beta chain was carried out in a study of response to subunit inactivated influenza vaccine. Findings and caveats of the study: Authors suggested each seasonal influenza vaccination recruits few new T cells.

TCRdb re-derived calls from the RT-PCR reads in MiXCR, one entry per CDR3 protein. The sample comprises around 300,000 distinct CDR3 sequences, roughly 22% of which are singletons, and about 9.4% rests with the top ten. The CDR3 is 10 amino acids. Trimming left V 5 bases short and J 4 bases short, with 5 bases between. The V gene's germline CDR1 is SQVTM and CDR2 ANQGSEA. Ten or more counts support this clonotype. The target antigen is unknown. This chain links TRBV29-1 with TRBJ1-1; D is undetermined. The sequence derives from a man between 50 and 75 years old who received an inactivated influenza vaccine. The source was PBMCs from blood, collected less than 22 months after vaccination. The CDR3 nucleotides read TGCAGCGTTTACAGCACTGAAGCTTTCTTT. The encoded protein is CSVYSTEAFF.